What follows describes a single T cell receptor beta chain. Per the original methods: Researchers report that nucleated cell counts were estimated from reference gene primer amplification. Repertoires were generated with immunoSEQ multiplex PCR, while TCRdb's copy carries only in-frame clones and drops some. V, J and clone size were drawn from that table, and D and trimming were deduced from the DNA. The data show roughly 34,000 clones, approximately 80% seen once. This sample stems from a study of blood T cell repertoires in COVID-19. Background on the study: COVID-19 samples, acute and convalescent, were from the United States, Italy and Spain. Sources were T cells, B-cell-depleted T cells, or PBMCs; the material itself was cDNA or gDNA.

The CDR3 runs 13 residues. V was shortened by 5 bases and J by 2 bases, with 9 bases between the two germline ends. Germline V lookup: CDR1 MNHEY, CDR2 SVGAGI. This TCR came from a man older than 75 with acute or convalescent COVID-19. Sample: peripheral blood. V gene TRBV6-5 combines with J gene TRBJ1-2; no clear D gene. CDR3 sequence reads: CASSTSENYGYTF. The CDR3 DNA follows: TGTGCCAGCAGTACCTCGGAGAACTATGGCTACACCTTC.